These 26 T cell receptor beta chains originate from one sample sequenced in a study of T cell changes during pregnancy in multiple sclerosis. The repertoire was sequenced with immunoSEQ multiplex PCR; TCRdb's copy has only in-frame clones and lacks some. The sample has fewer than 85,000 clones, approximately 92% seen once. This specimen was peripheral blood, taken before pregnancy. All receptors come from a female donor with multiple sclerosis, enrolled in a pregnancy study.

The sample holds many counts of this clone. The rearrangement uses TRBV4-3 and TRBJ2-5, with TRBD2 matching 15 bases. The CDR3 covers 17 residues. V was pared by 0 bases and J by 10 bases, with 9 bases of the junction left unmatched. Germline CDR1 reads LGHNA; CDR2 reads YSLEER. In nucleotides, the CDR3 is TGCGCCAGCAGCCAAGATCCGGGACTAGCGGGAGGCCAGATCCAGTACTTC. This codes for CASSQDPGLAGGQIQYF.

This chain links TRBV30 with TRBJ1-1; no reliable D call. CDR1 and CDR2 (germline): GTSNPN, SVGIG (reference sequence). CDR3 length: 11 residues. The V end lost 6 bases, the J end lost 0 bases, and 5 bases lay between the germline ends. This CDR3 reads CACNMNTEAFF. CDR3 DNA sequence: TGTGCCTGCAACATGAACACTGAAGCTTTCTTT. Together with reference TRBV30 and TRBJ1-1, the CDR3 gives the full variable domain: SQTIHQWPATLVQPVGSPLSLECTVEGTSNPNLYWYRQAAGRGLQLLFYSVGIGQISSEVPQNLSASRPQDRQFILSSKKLLLSDSGFYLCACNMNTEAFFGQGTRLTVV.

V is TRBV6-6 and J is TRBJ1-5, with TRBD1 matching over 7 bases. This CDR3 spans 16 amino acids. CDR1 is MNHNY, CDR2 SVGAGI, per germline (reference sequence). J lost 5 bases, V lost 0 bases, and 7 bases had no gene match. CDR3 bases: TGTGCCAGCAGTTACTCAAGTGGAGGGGGCTATCAGCCCCAGCATTTT. As protein: CASSYSSGGGYQPQHF.

The table lists this clone with a count of one. The genes are TRBV4-1 and TRBJ2-3; D is perhaps TRBD2 (7 bases). Trimming shortened V by 1 base and J by 6 bases, and 14 bases separated the two germline ends. The CDR3 runs 15 residues. CDR1 and CDR2 (germline): MGHRA, YSYEKL. The CDR3 is CASSQVGGARDTQYF. CDR3 sequence (DNA): TGCGCCAGCAGCCAAGTTGGGGGGGCTAGGGATACGCAGTATTTT.

The chain joins TRBV2 to TRBJ2-3, with 11 bases lining up with TRBD2. Trimming cost V 6 bases and J 1 base; bases outside gene matches: 9. Germline-derived CDR1 and CDR2 are SNHLY and FYNNEI. CDR3 size: 17 residues. The CDR3 loop is CASSPSGRRAGTDTQYF. In nucleotides, the CDR3 is TGTGCCAGCAGCCCTAGCGGGAGGAGAGCGGGCACAGATACGCAGTATTTT.

The rearrangement links TRBV27 to TRBJ1-2, with D maybe TRBD1 (6 bases). The ends were cut back, 8 bases at V and 8 bases at J, with 18 bases in the middle. From germline, CDR1 is MNHEY and CDR2 SMNVEV (reference sequence). The CDR3 sequence is 13 residues long. The CDR3: CASSLEQGRGYTF. The CDR3 region has the DNA TGTGCCAGCTCGTTGGAACAGGGTCGAGGCTACACCTTC.

About this clone itself: A read error may produce the germline difference seen at one junction end. J is TRBJ2-1 and V is TRBV7-7; tentatively, D is TRBD2 (6 bases). CDR1 and CDR2 from the germline V gene are SSHAT and FNYEAQ (reference sequence). This CDR3 has 12 residues. CDR3 amino acids: CASSPARGEQFF. In DNA form, the CDR3 reads TGTGCTAGCAGCCCGGCTCGGGGGGAGCAGTTCTTC.

V is TRBV27 and J is TRBJ2-5, with 9 nucleotides matching TRBD2. V was clipped by 2 bases and J by 0 bases; unmatched bases: 7. In germline, CDR1 is MNHEY, CDR2 SMNVEV (reference sequence). The CDR3 extends over 17 amino acids. The CDR3 DNA reads as TGTGCCAGCAGTTTAACGGCGCCTAGCGGGGACCAAGAGACCCAGTACTTC. Translation gives CASSLTAPSGDQETQYF.

The rearrangement joins TRBV11-1 to TRBJ2-7; D gene uncertain. Germline V gene lookup returns CDR1 SGHAT and CDR2 FQDESV (reference sequence). V was shortened by 5 bases and J by 4 bases, with 18 bases between the two germline ends. The CDR3 sequence is 15 residues long. CDR3 residues: CASSERRHPWYEQYF. As DNA, the CDR3 is TGTGCCAGCAGCGAAAGGCGACACCCCTGGTACGAGCAGTACTTC.

This clone has only one observation. V is TRBV19 and J is TRBJ1-4; tentatively, D is TRBD1 (6 bases). This CDR3 has 18 residues. From germline, CDR1 is LNHDA and CDR2 SQIVND (reference sequence). The ends were cut back, 3 bases at V and 0 bases at J, with 17 bases in the middle. DNA for the CDR3: TGTGCCAGTAGTATCGGACAGTCCCTGAAGGCAACTAATGAAAAACTGTTTTTT. Amino acids: CASSIGQSLKATNEKLFF.

The chain recombines TRBV5-4 with TRBJ1-1; no firm D call. This CDR3 spans 15 amino acids. Trimming removed 6 bases from V and 4 bases from J, with 19 bases in between. Germline V lookup: CDR1 SGHNT, CDR2 YYREEE (reference sequence). The CDR3 DNA reads TGTGCCAGCACCTATGCTGGGTTTTCGGGCACTGAAGCTTTCTTT. Protein product: CASTYAGFSGTEAFF.

The V call is TRBV14, the J call TRBJ2-1; D may be TRBD1 (6 bases). Germline V gene sequence: CDR1 SGHDN, CDR2 FVKESK. This CDR3 region has 13 residues. V lost 4 bases and J lost 13, with 17 bases in between. The chain's CDR3 is CASSPRTVSDQFF. The CDR3 DNA reads as TGTGCCAGCAGCCCTAGGACAGTTAGTGACCAGTTCTTC.

V gene TRBV4-3 combines with J gene TRBJ1-1; 7 positions match TRBD1. Germline V CDR1 and CDR2: LGHNA, YSLEER. This CDR3 is built from 12 residues. Trimming removed 4 bases from V and 6 bases from J; junction bases left unmatched: 2. The CDR3 sequence is CASSRTGAEAFF. The CDR3, as DNA: TGCGCCAGCAGCCGGACAGGAGCTGAAGCTTTCTTT.

The J gene is TRBJ2-3, the V gene TRBV19, with a possible D match to TRBD2 (6 bases). The germline gives CDR1 LNHDA, CDR2 SQIVND (reference sequence). The CDR3 length is 15 residues. V was trimmed by 6 bases and J by 0 bases, leaving 13 bases between them. The CDR3 sequence: CASRLSGTSTDTQYF. DNA for the CDR3: TGTGCCAGTAGACTTAGCGGAACTAGCACAGATACGCAGTATTTT.

Here the CDR3 reads CASSQGRGGSYNEQFF. The CDR3 DNA follows: TGCGCCAGCAGCCAGGGTAGGGGTGGGTCCTACAATGAGCAGTTCTTC. The chain couples TRBV4-3 to TRBJ2-1, with D perhaps matching TRBD1 (5 bases). Germline values: CDR1 LGHNA, CDR2 YSLEER. The CDR3 runs 16 residues. Trimming took off 3 bases at V and 1 base at J, with 13 bases between the two ends.

This clone showed up just once. The chain links TRBV7-9 to TRBJ2-1; 9 bases are a match to TRBD2. The CDR3 length is 17 residues. J was trimmed by 9 bases and V by 5 bases; bases with no gene match: 17. The germline gives CDR1 SEHNR, CDR2 FQNEAQ (reference sequence). Here the CDR3 reads CASSAGGEGTGLGEQFF. The CDR3 DNA sequence: TGTGCCAGCAGCGCGGGGGGGGAGGGGACGGGGTTGGGTGAGCAGTTCTTC.

V gene TRBV25-1 combines with J gene TRBJ1-3; TRBD1 is a possible D gene (5 bases). The CDR3 consists of 15 residues. From germline, CDR1 is MGHDK and CDR2 SYGVNS. Between the trimmed V and J ends, which lost 9 bases and 0 bases, there was a span of 15 bases. CDR3 in amino acids: CASLGRGSSGNTIYF. CDR3 bases: TGTGCCAGTTTAGGGAGGGGAAGCTCTGGAAACACCATATATTTT.

This clone was observed a single time. This chain uses TRBV4-3 with TRBJ2-3, with 12 bases matching TRBD2. Germline V gene sequence: CDR1 LGHNA, CDR2 YSLEER. The trim removed 1 base at V and 2 bases at J, leaving 4 bases unmatched. The CDR3 covers 17 residues. As DNA, the CDR3 is TGCGCCAGCAGCCAAGTCACTAGCGGGGGGTACACAGATACGCAGTATTTT. It translates to CASSQVTSGGYTDTQYF.

The V and J genes are TRBV5-4 and TRBJ2-3; D is ambiguous. Germline V CDR1 and CDR2: SGHNT, YYREEE (reference sequence). Trimming stripped 0 bases from V and 4 bases from J, with 6 bases between. This CDR3 is built from 13 residues. The CDR3 loop reads CASSLGRADTQYF. The CDR3, as DNA: TGTGCCAGCAGCTTGGGCCGGGCAGATACGCAGTATTTT.

This clone was recorded once. This chain uses TRBV5-1 with TRBJ2-7; the D gene is possibly TRBD1 (6 bases). The CDR3 has 16 amino acids. V gave up 4 bases and J gave up 0 bases, with 17 bases separating them. Germline assignment: CDR1 SGHRS and CDR2 YFSETQ. CDR3: CASSAGTYGSSYEQYF. The CDR3, as DNA: TGCGCCAGCAGCGCCGGGACATATGGGAGCTCCTACGAGCAGTACTTC.

The chain has TRBV4-2 and TRBJ2-2; 7 bases are a match to TRBD1. The CDR3 has 17 amino acids. Looked up from germline, CDR1 is LGHNA and CDR2 is YNFKEQ. The junction had 10 bases not matched to a gene; V was cut back by 0 bases and J by 6 bases. CDR3 amino acids: CASSQEVVRGRAGELFF. The CDR3 DNA reads as TGTGCCAGCAGCCAAGAGGTCGTGAGGGGGCGGGCCGGGGAGCTGTTTTTT.

The chain carries TRBV29-1 and TRBJ2-5; possible D gene TRBD1, 5 bases. CDR1 and CDR2 from the germline V gene are SQVTM and ANQGSEA. The V and J ends lost 3 bases and 1 base respectively, with 9 bases between them. This CDR3 region has 13 residues. Here the CDR3 reads CSVEVTVQETQYF. DNA for the CDR3: TGCAGCGTTGAGGTGACAGTCCAAGAGACCCAGTACTTC.

This clone was picked up one time. The V and J genes are TRBV7-6 and TRBJ1-1; D gene uncertain. The germline V gene encodes CDR1 SGHVS and CDR2 FNYEAQ. The CDR3 is 15 amino acids. The V end was cut by 1 base, the J end by 0 bases, with 9 bases between. In DNA, the CDR3 is TGTGCCAGCAGCTTAGGCTCCGGAGTGAACACTGAAGCTTTCTTT. Residues: CASSLGSGVNTEAFF.

This chain joins TRBV27 and TRBJ1-4; no reliable D call. The CDR3 runs 16 residues. V was clipped by 0 bases and J by 0 bases, with 8 bases between them. Germline V lookup: CDR1 MNHEY, CDR2 SMNVEV (reference sequence). CDR3 nucleotide sequence: TGTGCCAGCAGTTTATCGGTCAGGACAACTAATGAAAAACTGTTTTTT. It translates to CASSLSVRTTNEKLFF.

This clone occurred once. In DNA, the CDR3 is TGTGCCAGCAGCCAAGATAGGGGGAGAGGGTACAATGAGCAGTTCTTC. Its protein is CASSQDRGRGYNEQFF. The gene calls are TRBV4-2 and TRBJ2-1, with D perhaps TRBD1 (6 bases). This CDR3 has 16 amino acids. V lost 0 bases and J lost 4, with 13 bases in between. Germline V gene lookup returns CDR1 LGHNA and CDR2 YNFKEQ.

The J gene is TRBJ2-7, the V gene TRBV29-1; perhaps TRBD1 as D (6 bases). Germline assignment: CDR1 SQVTM and CDR2 ANQGSEA. There are 15 residues in the CDR3. The V end was cut by 5 bases, the J end by 0 bases, with 17 bases between. The CDR3 sequence is CSVQSIQGHSYEQYF. In DNA, the CDR3 is TGCAGCGTTCAGTCCATCCAGGGGCACTCCTACGAGCAGTACTTC.